A selection of T cell receptor beta chains follows, all from one sample in a study of cytomegalovirus exposure and HLA in healthy donors. Method: immunoSEQ multiplex PCR; TCRdb's copy keeps in-frame clones and lacks some. This sample has approximately 97,000 clones, with approximately 87% found just once. The sequenced material came from PBMCs. Source of these receptors: a man aged 35 to 55 in good health and CMV-seronegative. The CDR3 runs from the conserved cysteine through the conserved F or W. Size is stated for part of the rows, as once, few or many counts, or as a class when the clone is expanded.

CDR3 protein,V gene,clone size,J gene
CASSLRDRGFNQPQHF,TRBV27,-,TRBJ1-5
CASRPQALYEQYF,TRBV5-1,-,TRBJ2-7
CASSYPTGRGYTF,TRBV6-5,once,TRBJ1-2
CASSFIGVTEAFF,TRBV5-4,-,TRBJ1-1
CAWRSARGQGFPYGYTF,TRBV30,-,TRBJ1-2
CASSLVGLAGVTETQYF,TRBV7-2,-,TRBJ2-5
CASSPGQINSPLHF,TRBV5-1,few,TRBJ1-6
CASRTPGEQFF,TRBV6-6,-,TRBJ2-1
CASSFGTSKTDTQYF,TRBV11-3,few,TRBJ2-3
CASSPRQRSYGYTF,TRBV5-1,once,TRBJ1-2
CASSRSVGVYDYTF,TRBV18,once,TRBJ1-2
CAWLDRVGEEKLFF,TRBV30,once,TRBJ1-4
CSVERQGAEAFF,TRBV29-1,-,TRBJ1-1
CASSLDRQLNYGYTF,TRBV7-9,once,TRBJ1-2
CASSVKFLTSGDTDTQYF,TRBV9,-,TRBJ2-3
CASSITGGPGRAFF,TRBV19,-,TRBJ1-1
CASSSTGLHEQYF,TRBV5-8,-,TRBJ2-7
CASSLATDYEQYF,TRBV7-2,-,TRBJ2-7
CASSLAEGGGLHF,TRBV5-1,once,TRBJ1-6
CASSPGGETQYF,TRBV5-4,-,TRBJ2-5
CASSLVSGTGDSPLHF,TRBV7-2,-,TRBJ1-6
CASSPASVGELFF,TRBV5-1,few,TRBJ2-2
CASSQEAVDISSDEQFF,TRBV4-1,-,TRBJ2-1
CTTGQGETQYF,TRBV7-7,-,TRBJ2-5
CASSGGQVEAFF,TRBV19,-,TRBJ1-1
CASSSTYRRGFSYEQYF,TRBV7-6,-,TRBJ2-7
CASSRSTGDNEKLFF,TRBV7-9,-,TRBJ1-4
CSVDPTSGGAREGELFF,TRBV29-1,once,TRBJ2-2
CASSVAQVPPNSPLHF,TRBV9,-,TRBJ1-6
CASRRDRNSYEQYF,TRBV6-5,-,TRBJ2-7
CASGLGGTGGSDYTEQYF,TRBV12-5,-,TRBJ2-7
CASSQARAEGPLWETQYF,TRBV4-1,-,TRBJ2-5
CASSHGTGLLSPLHF,TRBV13,-,TRBJ1-6
CASSLAGVAGRTEAFF,TRBV5-8,few,TRBJ1-1
CASSPNFNRGSSGNTIYF,TRBV18,-,TRBJ1-3
CASSQSGGGSYEQYF,TRBV7-2,-,TRBJ2-7
CASSQDGGANEQFF,TRBV5-1,-,TRBJ2-1
CASSLSRGGVNEKLFF,TRBV7-9,-,TRBJ1-4
CASSPPSGLANEQFF,TRBV18,-,TRBJ2-1
CASSPTGTDGYTF,TRBV6-5,-,TRBJ1-2
CASSVAGGLYNEQFF,TRBV27,few,TRBJ2-1
CASSQGRTSGYNEQFF,TRBV14,-,TRBJ2-1
CAISNTGGPNEQYF,TRBV10-3,-,TRBJ2-7
CASSPRTGNYEQYF,TRBV11-1,once,TRBJ2-7
CASSLSRQGRETQYF,TRBV27,-,TRBJ2-5
CSSSVTGGDGNTEAFF,TRBV7-9,-,TRBJ1-1
CASSLATSASGTNEQFF,TRBV11-1,-,TRBJ2-1
CAISESAGTGKPQHF,TRBV10-3,-,TRBJ1-5
CASSVIGETGYEQYF,TRBV9,-,TRBJ2-7
CASSGRTGGYNEQFF,TRBV9,-,TRBJ2-1
CASSPNRGRTEAFF,TRBV19,-,TRBJ1-1
CASSIVRLTSTDTQYF,TRBV19,-,TRBJ2-3
CASSILAGKDF,TRBV5-5,-,TRBJ2-5
CASSVVGGVSASLHF,TRBV9,-,TRBJ2-5
CASSPTLSGGSYEQYF,TRBV14,-,TRBJ2-7
CSVYRTGATEAFF,TRBV29-1,-,TRBJ1-1
CASSFRVGGNTEAFF,TRBV7-8,-,TRBJ1-1